Each of the 14 T cell receptor beta chains below was sequenced from the same sample in a study of blood T cells in healthy people across ages. A sample-barcoded 5' primer and a J-beta primer mix were used in a second PCR of about 7 to 12 cycles. MiXCR was run by TCRdb on the 5' RACE reads, yielding one entry per CDR3 protein. Here the sample spans some 800,000 distinct CDR3 sequences, about 42% being singletons. Sample: blood. The receptors originated from a man aged 55 to 69 in good health.

V usage is TRBV3-1 and J usage is TRBJ2-5; perhaps TRBD2 as D (6 bases). The V gene lost 0 bases and the J gene lost 2 bases, with 10 bases spanning the gap. This CDR3 is 15 amino acids long. The germline V gene has CDR1 LGHDT and CDR2 YNNKEL (reference sequence). CDR3 sequence (DNA): TGTGCCAGCAGCCAAGAGAGGGACTGGCAAGAGACCCAGTACTTC. The encoded protein is CASSQERDWQETQYF.

The chain combines TRBV24-1 with TRBJ2-7, with TRBD1 matching 9 bases. CDR3 length: 15 amino acids. Unmatched junction bases numbered 7, after V lost 4 bases and J lost 4 bases. Germline V CDR1 and CDR2: KGHDR, SFDVKD. The CDR3 DNA follows: TGTGCCACCAGTGAAACCGGGACAGGGTCTTACGAGCAGTACTTC. This sequence encodes CATSETGTGSYEQYF.

The chain joins TRBV20-1 to TRBJ1-2, with 7 bases fitting TRBD1. This CDR3 spans 16 amino acids. CDR1 and CDR2 from the germline V gene are DFQATT and SNEGSKA (reference sequence). Losses at the gene ends were 0 bases for V and 1 base for J; bases not matched to a gene: 8. The CDR3 coding sequence is TGCAGTGCTAGAGACACAGGGGACCCATTTAACTATGGCTACACCTTC. Translated, it gives CSARDTGDPFNYGYTF.

The V and J genes are TRBV4-3 and TRBJ1-2; TRBD1 is a possible D gene (5 bases). This CDR3 comprises 15 residues. The V end was cut by 1 base, the J end by 5 bases, with 14 bases between. Germline-derived CDR1 and CDR2 are LGHNA and YSLEER. CDR3 in amino acids: CASSQVQGPLYGYTF. The DNA of the CDR3 is TGCGCCAGCAGCCAAGTCCAGGGACCGCTGTATGGCTACACCTTC.

The rearrangement joins TRBV25-1 to TRBJ1-1; D is uncertain. The CDR3 is made up of 13 amino acids. Per the germline V gene, CDR1 is MGHDK and CDR2 is SYGVNS. V dropped 4 bases and J dropped 8 bases, with 14 bases sitting between them. The CDR3 loop is CASSGRLRTEAFF. The CDR3 DNA sequence: TGTGCCAGCAGTGGCCGTCTCCGGACGGAAGCTTTCTTT. Complete variable domain (other parts from reference TRBV25-1 and TRBJ1-1): EADIYQTPRYLVIGTGKKITLECSQTMGHDKMYWYQQDPGMELHLIHYSYGVNSTEKGDLSSESTVSRIRTEHFPLTLESARPSHTSQYLCASSGRLRTEAFFGQGTRLTVV.

The chain links TRBV6-2 or TRBV6-3 to TRBJ1-1, with a weak D call TRBD1 (5 bases). The CDR3 contains 17 residues. CDR1 and CDR2 (germline): MNHEY, SVGEGT. V gave up 2 bases and J gave up 3 bases, with 19 bases separating them. The CDR3 region is CASSYVSRGLTDTEAFF. Written as DNA, the CDR3 is TGTGCCAGCAGTTACGTCTCTAGGGGACTTACGGACACTGAAGCTTTCTTT.

The chain carries TRBV12-3 or TRBV12-4 and TRBJ1-1, with TRBD1 as a possible D gene (6 bases). Trimming cost V 2 bases and J 3 bases, with 10 bases left between them. The CDR3 spans 14 residues. The CDR3 DNA follows: TGTGCCAGCAGTTTACAGGGGTTGGACACTGAAGCTTTCTTT. Its protein product is CASSLQGLDTEAFF.

V is TRBV4-3 and J is TRBJ2-7; D might be TRBD2 (5 bases). With 3 bases removed from V and 0 bases from J, the gap between germline ends came to 12 bases. Per the germline V gene, CDR1 is LGHNA and CDR2 is YSLEER. This CDR3 comprises 15 residues. CDR3 sequence (DNA): TGCGCCAGCAGCCAGGAGCGGTGGGGCTCCTACGAGCAGTACTTC. It yields the protein CASSQERWGSYEQYF.

In this sample, this clonotype turned up many times. The rearrangement joins TRBV6-2 or TRBV6-3 to TRBJ1-5; D remains ambiguous. Trimming left V 7 bases short and J 3 bases short, with 13 bases between. Germline loops: CDR1 MNHEY, CDR2 SVGEGT. The CDR3 is 14 amino acids. The CDR3 sequence is CASKPNSYNQPQHF. Written as DNA, the CDR3 is TGTGCCAGCAAACCAAACAGCTACAATCAGCCCCAGCATTTT.

The chain has TRBV4-3 and TRBJ2-4, with 9 positions matching TRBD2. The V segment lost 0 bases and the J segment 13 bases; nucleotides outside the gene matches: 13. Germline CDR1 reads LGHNA; CDR2 reads YSLEER. This CDR3 has 16 residues. CDR3 DNA: TGCGCCAGCAGCCAAGAAAGGCTAGCGGGGATTGATGAGCAGTACTTC. Translated, it gives CASSQERLAGIDEQYF.

V and J are TRBV6-1 and TRBJ1-2; D not resolved. The CDR3 runs to 10 residues. The germline V gene has CDR1 MNHNS and CDR2 SASEGT. Trimming pared 7 bases from V and 6 bases from J, leaving 6 bases between. Here the CDR3 reads CASTYHGYTF. CDR3 nucleotides: TGTGCCAGCACCTACCATGGCTACACCTTC.

This clonotype showed up just a few times. The chain couples TRBV5-6 to TRBJ2-1, with TRBD2 matching over 10 bases. The V gene's germline CDR1 is SGHDT and CDR2 YYEEEE. Trimming took 7 bases from V and 8 from J; bases not matched to a gene: 18. CDR3 length equals 17 residues. The CDR3 loop reads CASALQLSGGAFDEQFF. The DNA for the CDR3 is TGTGCCAGCGCCCTCCAACTCAGCGGGGGGGCTTTCGATGAGCAGTTCTTC.

This clonotype turned up a few times. The chain links TRBV28 to TRBJ2-1; 7 nucleotides agree with TRBD1. Germline V lookup: CDR1 MDHEN, CDR2 SYDVKM. With V trimmed by 5 bases and J by 4 bases, 8 bases remained unmatched. This CDR3 region has 15 residues. In DNA, the CDR3 is TGTGCCAGCAGTCAGCCGGGACAGAGATACAATGAGCAGTTCTTC. Encoded protein: CASSQPGQRYNEQFF.

This clonotype appeared a single time. The chain employs TRBV3-1 and TRBJ1-2; D uncertain. The V and J ends lost 3 bases and 5 bases respectively, with 16 bases between them. Germline CDR1 LGHDT, CDR2 YNNKEL (reference sequence). The CDR3 loop spans 15 amino acids. This chain's CDR3 is CASSHSNSGAYGYTF. The DNA of the CDR3 is TGTGCCAGCAGCCATTCTAATTCAGGCGCATATGGCTACACCTTC.